The 28 T cell receptor beta chains given below trace back to one sample, sequenced in a study of cytomegalovirus exposure and HLA in healthy donors. PCR was performed using 60 Vbeta and 13 Jbeta primers. The data were produced by immunoSEQ multiplex PCR, yet TCRdb's version contains in-frame clones alone and is incomplete. This table has around 110,000 clones, roughly 66% appearing once. Sequencing was carried out using PBMCs. These receptors were collected from a young man in good health and CMV-seronegative.

The genes are TRBV2 and TRBJ2-4; D perhaps matches TRBD2 (6 bases). This CDR3 is built from 15 residues. V dropped 6 bases and J dropped 0 bases, with 12 bases sitting between them. Germline loops: CDR1 SNHLY, CDR2 FYNNEI. The CDR3 here is CASRERRVAKNIQYF. CDR3 DNA: TGTGCCAGCAGGGAAAGGAGGGTAGCCAAAAACATTCAGTACTTC.

The chain couples TRBV5-4 to TRBJ2-5; 12 bases map to TRBD2. Unmatched junction bases numbered 2, after V lost 4 bases and J lost 4 bases. This CDR3 region has 14 residues. The germline CDR1 and CDR2 sequences are SGHNT and YYREEE (reference sequence). This CDR3 is CASSPSGGGETQYF. CDR3 coding DNA: TGTGCCAGCAGCCCTAGCGGGGGGGGAGAGACCCAGTACTTC.

The V and J genes are TRBV5-8 and TRBJ1-5; 8 nucleotides line up with TRBD1. Per germline, CDR1 SGHTS and CDR2 YDEGEE. V was clipped by 4 bases and J by 0 bases; unmatched bases: 6. The CDR3 has 16 residues. Here the CDR3 DNA reads TGTGCCAGCAGCAGGGGACAGGTCTATAGCAATCAGCCCCAGCATTTT. Its translation: CASSRGQVYSNQPQHF. Full variable domain (missing parts from reference TRBV5-8 and TRBJ1-5): EAGVTQSPTHLIKTRGQQATLRCSPISGHTSVYWYQQALGLGLQFLLWYDEGEERNRGNFPPRFSGRQFPNYSSELNVNALELEDSALYLCASSRGQVYSNQPQHFGDGTRLSIL.

The V gene is TRBV6-1, the J gene TRBJ2-7, with 7 positions matching TRBD1. The germline gives CDR1 MNHNS, CDR2 SASEGT. This CDR3 has 14 amino acids. The ends lost 6 bases at V and 2 bases at J; junction bases unmatched: 7. The CDR3 sequence: CASSGTVPPYEQYF. CDR3 DNA sequence: TGTGCCAGCAGCGGGACAGTTCCTCCCTACGAGCAGTACTTC.

The rearrangement joins TRBV27 to TRBJ2-1, with a tentative D call TRBD2 (6 bases). Germline lookup yields CDR1 MNHEY and CDR2 SMNVEV (reference sequence). The V end was cut by 1 base, the J end by 9 bases, with 10 bases between. CDR3 size: 13 residues. CDR3 region: CASSLLNGGEQFF. In DNA form, the CDR3 reads TGTGCCAGCAGTTTATTGAACGGGGGTGAGCAGTTCTTC.

This clone was seen more than once but under ten times. The V gene is TRBV6-1, the J gene TRBJ2-7; possibly TRBD2 for D (6 bases). The CDR3 runs 14 residues. CDR1 MNHNS and CDR2 SASEGT come from the germline V gene. The V end lost 6 bases, the J end lost 2 bases, and 14 bases lay between the germline ends. CDR3 protein: CASSGLFVAYEQYF. In DNA form, the CDR3 reads TGTGCCAGCAGCGGACTATTTGTTGCCTACGAGCAGTACTTC.

This sequence joins TRBV29-1 and TRBJ2-2; D remains unclear. This CDR3 has 13 residues. Per the germline V gene, CDR1 is SQVTM and CDR2 is ANQGSEA. Trimming took off 4 bases at V and 2 bases at J, with 8 bases between the two ends. DNA of the CDR3: TGCAGCGTTGTGGCACAAAACACCGGGGAGCTGTTTTTT. Translation: CSVVAQNTGELFF.

The chain links TRBV5-4 to TRBJ2-5, with TRBD1 as a possible D gene (6 bases). The end of the DNA aligns better with TRBJ2-7, so the J call may be wrong. This CDR3 is 15 amino acids long. Germline CDR1 is SGHNT and CDR2 is YYREEE (reference sequence). CDR3 coding DNA: TGTGCCAGCAGCTTGCGGTCAGGGGCCGCCTACGAGCAGTACTTC. Its protein product is CASSLRSGAAYEQYF.

The gene calls are TRBV30 and TRBJ2-1; D is possibly TRBD2 (7 bases). Trimming pared 5 bases from V and 3 bases from J, leaving 14 bases between. The CDR3 totals 14 residues. Germline CDR1 GTSNPN, CDR2 SVGIG (reference sequence). CDR3 nucleotides: TGTGCCTGGGGGGGGGCCGCGGGCTACAATGAGCAGTTCTTC. Translated: CAWGGAAGYNEQFF.

This chain uses TRBV30 with TRBJ1-2, with TRBD1 as a possible D gene (6 bases). CDR1 and CDR2 from the germline V gene are GTSNPN and SVGIG (reference sequence). Between the trimmed V and J ends, which lost 7 bases and 5 bases, there was a span of 20 bases. CDR3 size: 14 residues. The CDR3 DNA sequence: TGTGCCTCGGCGGTTCAGGGGAGGGGTTATGGCTACACCTTC. It is translated as CASAVQGRGYGYTF.

The chain is built from TRBV2 and TRBJ2-7, with a possible D match to TRBD2 (5 bases). There are 13 residues in the CDR3. Germline assignment: CDR1 SNHLY and CDR2 FYNNEI. Trimming shortened V by 3 bases and J by 5 bases, and 11 bases separated the two germline ends. CDR3 sequence reads: CASSDRGINEQYF. The CDR3 DNA follows: TGTGCCAGCAGTGATCGGGGAATCAACGAGCAGTACTTC.

For this clone: The junction and the germline gene differ at one end; a read error may be behind it. The chain uses TRBV7-9 and TRBJ2-1; 14 bases fit TRBD2. The germline V gene has CDR1 SEHNR and CDR2 FQNEAQ (reference sequence). The CDR3 is 18 amino acids. CDR3 region: CASSKAAGTSGSRNEQLF. DNA for the CDR3: TGTGCCAGCAGCAAGGCTGCCGGGACTAGCGGGAGCAGGAATGAGCAGCTCTTC.

This chain joins TRBV2 and TRBJ2-5, with 11 bases fitting TRBD2. CDR1 is SNHLY and CDR2 is FYNNEI in the germline V gene. The CDR3 is 15 residues long. J gave up 1 base and V 6 bases, and 4 bases lay outside the gene matches. The CDR3 reads CASRKTSGGQETQYF. DNA of the CDR3: TGTGCCAGCAGGAAAACTAGCGGGGGCCAAGAGACCCAGTACTTC.

The chain carries TRBV5-1 and TRBJ2-2; weak D call: TRBD1 (5 bases). Germline CDR1 SGHRS, CDR2 YFSETQ. Trimming pared 1 base from V and 4 bases from J, leaving 11 bases between. This CDR3 region has 15 residues. CDR3 amino acids: CASSLQPQGTGELFF. Written as DNA, the CDR3 is TGCGCCAGCAGCTTGCAACCGCAGGGCACCGGGGAGCTGTTTTTT.

Worth noting for this clone: An end of the junction does not agree with germline; a read error may underlie this. V usage is TRBV7-9 and J usage is TRBJ1-3, with D hard to call. The CDR3 contains 12 residues. Per the germline V gene, CDR1 is SEHNR and CDR2 is FQNEAQ (reference sequence). The CDR3 loop reads CSSSPPGNTIYF. The CDR3 nucleotides are TGTTCCAGCAGCCCCCCAGGAAACACCATATATTTT.

V usage is TRBV10-3 and J usage is TRBJ2-7; the match to TRBD2 covers 8 bases. This CDR3 has 14 residues. CDR1 is ENHRY and CDR2 is SYGVKD in the germline V gene. For the CDR3, the DNA is TGTGCTTCTTCTGCGGGAGGCTTAACCTACGAGCAGTACTTC. The encoded protein is CASSAGGLTYEQYF.

The chain is built from TRBV5-4 and TRBJ1-4, with D maybe TRBD1 (5 bases). The germline V gene encodes CDR1 SGHNT and CDR2 YYREEE (reference sequence). CDR3 size: 14 residues. Trimming stripped 3 bases from V and 8 bases from J, with 14 bases between. The DNA for the CDR3 is TGTGCCAGCAGCTCCGGGGGATATAACGAAAAACTGTTTTTT. Its protein is CASSSGGYNEKLFF.

As regards this clone: Relative to the germline gene, one junction end is altered; a read error may explain this. The chain carries TRBV19 and TRBJ1-1; 8 bases map to TRBD1. Germline-derived CDR1 and CDR2 are LNHDA and SQIVND (reference sequence). The CDR3 has 15 residues. The DNA for the CDR3 is TGTACCAGTAAGCAGGGGGCCAGTGATAACACTGAAGCTTTCTTT. It codes for CTSKQGASDNTEAFF.

V usage is TRBV5-6 and J usage is TRBJ2-3; TRBD1 is a possible D gene (6 bases). Germline assignment: CDR1 SGHDT and CDR2 YYEEEE. Trimming took off 5 bases at V and 6 bases at J, with 13 bases between the two ends. This CDR3 is built from 13 residues. Written as DNA, the CDR3 is TGTGCCAGCAGAGGGATGGGGGCGGATACGCAGTATTTT. Protein product: CASRGMGADTQYF.

J is TRBJ1-2 and V is TRBV19; the match to TRBD1 covers 7 bases. Looked up from germline, CDR1 is LNHDA and CDR2 is SQIVND (reference sequence). This CDR3 is 15 amino acids long. V shed 3 bases, J shed 4 bases, and the junction held 8 bases outside the gene matches. The CDR3 bases are TGTGCCAGTAGTATCGAGACAGGGACGGGCTATGGCTACACCTTC. It translates to CASSIETGTGYGYTF.

The J gene is TRBJ1-2, the V gene TRBV29-1; unclear D gene. Per the germline V gene, CDR1 is SQVTM and CDR2 is ANQGSEA. V was shortened by 4 bases and J by 3 bases, with 9 bases between the two germline ends. The CDR3 is 12 residues long. The CDR3 reads CSVANRYYGYTF. The CDR3, as DNA: TGCAGCGTTGCTAATCGCTACTATGGCTACACCTTC.

This chain joins TRBV2 and TRBJ2-7; maybe TRBD1 (6 bases). Between the trimmed V and J ends, which lost 11 bases and 0 bases, there was a span of 20 bases. The CDR3 length is 15 residues. The germline V gene encodes CDR1 SNHLY and CDR2 FYNNEI. As DNA, the CDR3 is TGTGCCTCTAGCAGGGGCAGGGGTAGCTCCTACGAGCAGTACTTC. It specifies CASSRGRGSSYEQYF.

V usage is TRBV7-9 and J usage is TRBJ1-2, with 11 bases fitting TRBD1. With V trimmed by 3 bases and J by 8 bases, 5 bases remained unmatched. This CDR3 has 14 residues. Looked up from germline, CDR1 is SEHNR and CDR2 is FQNEAQ (reference sequence). The CDR3: CASSLGQGDSGYTF. CDR3 DNA: TGTGCCAGCAGCTTGGGACAGGGGGATTCCGGCTACACCTTC.

The chain employs TRBV6-5 and TRBJ1-2; tentatively, D is TRBD1 (6 bases). The V gene lost 6 bases and the J gene lost 3 bases, with 11 bases spanning the gap. The CDR3 extends over 13 amino acids. Germline-derived CDR1 and CDR2 are MNHEY and SVGAGI. The CDR3 here is CASRSTGYYGYTF. CDR3 bases: TGTGCCAGCAGGTCGACAGGCTACTATGGCTACACCTTC.

This CDR3 reads CASSPRGQNPYEQYF. The DNA for the CDR3 is TGCGCCAGCAGCCCCCGGGGACAGAATCCCTACGAGCAGTACTTC. The rearrangement joins TRBV5-1 to TRBJ2-7; 7 positions agree with TRBD1. This CDR3 has 15 amino acids. Germline-derived CDR1 and CDR2 are SGHRS and YFSETQ. V lost 4 bases to trimming and J lost 2 bases; unmatched junction nucleotides: 9.

The chain employs TRBV5-6 and TRBJ2-2, with TRBD2 matching 7 bases. This CDR3 contains 14 residues. Germline CDR1 is SGHDT and CDR2 is YYEEEE. The ends lost 0 bases at V and 7 bases at J; junction bases unmatched: 3. CDR3 residues: CASSLAGRVGELFF. The CDR3, as DNA: TGTGCCAGCAGCTTGGCAGGGAGGGTCGGGGAGCTGTTTTTT.

The chain combines TRBV15 with TRBJ1-1; a possible D gene is TRBD1 (6 bases). The V gene lost 0 bases and the J gene lost 0 bases, with 11 bases spanning the gap. Germline V gene lookup returns CDR1 LNHNV and CDR2 YYDKDF (reference sequence). This CDR3 spans 16 amino acids. The CDR3 nucleotides are TGTGCCACCAGCAGAGATAGGGGGGGGGTGAACACTGAAGCTTTCTTT. Translating it yields CATSRDRGGVNTEAFF.

The rearrangement uses TRBV9 and TRBJ1-2; D is possibly TRBD1 (6 bases). This CDR3 comprises 13 residues. Trimming took off 7 bases at V and 7 bases at J, with 17 bases between the two ends. Per the germline V gene, CDR1 is SGDLS and CDR2 is YYNGEE. CDR3 DNA sequence: TGTGCCAGCGGGGGTGGGGGGGCATTTGGCTACACCTTC. Amino acids: CASGGGGAFGYTF.